The 10 T cell receptor beta chains given below trace back to one sample, sequenced in a study of blood T cell repertoires in COVID-19. Clones were sequenced by immunoSEQ multiplex PCR, and TCRdb holds only the in-frame ones, with some missing. The sample includes about 140,000 clones, roughly 88% of them seen just once. The sample comprised peripheral blood. The receptor set was obtained from a man between 60 and 75 years old with active or convalescent COVID-19.

DNA of the CDR3: TGTGCCAGCAGCTTTTGGCAACTAGCGGGGGTCGGTGAGCAGTTCTTC. Amino acid sequence: CASSFWQLAGVGEQFF. This chain connects TRBV5-6 to TRBJ2-1; 11 positions agree with TRBD2. Germline V gene sequence: CDR1 SGHDT, CDR2 YYEEEE. V lost 2 bases to trimming and J lost 9 bases; unmatched junction nucleotides: 10. This CDR3 contains 16 residues.

The rearrangement links TRBV6-5 to TRBJ1-1, with 11 bases fitting TRBD1. Losses at the gene ends were 0 bases for V and 4 bases for J; bases not matched to a gene: 4. Germline V gene lookup returns CDR1 MNHEY and CDR2 SVGAGI. The CDR3 consists of 16 residues. The CDR3 loop reads CASSYSRDRGGTEAFF. The CDR3 DNA sequence: TGTGCCAGCAGTTACTCGAGGGACAGGGGGGGCACTGAAGCTTTCTTT.

The chain employs TRBV7-2 and TRBJ1-1; D call uncertain. CDR3 length equals 15 residues. The V and J ends lost 1 base and 5 bases respectively, with 14 bases between them. CDR1 and CDR2 from the germline V gene are SGHTA and FQGNSA. Written as DNA, the CDR3 is TGTGCCAGCAGCTTAGTAGCGGGATTAGTAACTGAAGCTTTCTTT. Translated: CASSLVAGLVTEAFF. The complete variable domain, with remaining parts taken from reference TRBV7-2 and TRBJ1-1, reads GAGVSQSPSNKVTEKGKDVELRCDPISGHTALYWYRQSLGQGLEFLIYFQGNSAPDKSGLPSDRFSAERTGGSVSTLTIQRTQQEDSAVYLCASSLVAGLVTEAFFGQGTRLTVV.

With respect to this clone: Distinct nucleotide sequences in the sample also encode this CDR3. This chain links TRBV5-1 with TRBJ1-1, with 7 bases aligning to TRBD1. Trimming cost V 0 bases and J 0 bases; bases outside gene matches: 2. CDR1 and CDR2 (germline): SGHRS, YFSETQ. There are 15 residues in the CDR3. CDR3 sequence reads: CASSLERGLNTEAFF. The CDR3 coding sequence is TGCGCCAGCAGCTTGGAGAGGGGGCTGAACACTGAAGCTTTCTTT.

The chain links TRBV10-3 to TRBJ2-7; maybe TRBD1 (5 bases). From germline, CDR1 is ENHRY and CDR2 SYGVKD. V was clipped by 2 bases and J by 2 bases, with 13 bases between them. CDR3 length equals 15 residues. The CDR3, as DNA: TGTGCCATCAGTGAGCCCCACTCAGGGACCTACGAGCAGTACTTC. Translated, it gives CAISEPHSGTYEQYF.

This chain connects TRBV3-1 (or the pseudogene TRBV3-2) to TRBJ1-1; D is possibly TRBD1 (6 bases). The ends were cut back, 4 bases at V and 4 bases at J, with 16 bases in the middle. The CDR3 loop spans 15 amino acids. From germline, CDR1 is LGHDT and CDR2 YNNKEL (reference sequence). CDR3 coding DNA: TGTGCCAGCAGCCCGTCTCCGGGACACGTCACTGAAGCTTTCTTT. Residues: CASSPSPGHVTEAFF.

The V call is TRBV29-1, the J call TRBJ1-2; TRBD1 matches at 7 bases. The V segment lost 6 bases and the J segment 8 bases; nucleotides outside the gene matches: 9. Germline V lookup: CDR1 SQVTM, CDR2 ANQGSEA. CDR3 length: 12 residues. CDR3 residues: CSVIDRVYGYTF. For the CDR3, the DNA is TGCAGCGTGATCGACAGGGTGTACGGCTACACCTTC. Based on the CDR3 plus reference TRBV29-1 and TRBJ1-2, the full variable domain is SAVISQKPSRDICQRGTSLTIQCQVDSQVTMMFWYRQQPGQSLTLIATANQGSEATYESGFVIDKFPISRPNLTFSTLTVSNMSPEDSSIYLCSVIDRVYGYTFGSGTRLTVV.

The chain recombines TRBV10-3 with TRBJ2-2, with D tentatively TRBD1 (6 bases). Germline V gene data show CDR1 as ENHRY and CDR2 as SYGVKD. The V and J ends lost 8 bases and 3 bases respectively, with 10 bases between them. The CDR3 runs to 13 residues. CDR3 DNA sequence: TGTGCCATCCGGGACAACGACACCGGGGAGCTGTTTTTT. Residues: CAIRDNDTGELFF.

The chain is built from TRBV12-3 or TRBV12-4 and TRBJ1-6; 7 bases are a match to TRBD1. Unmatched junction bases numbered 6, after V lost 6 bases and J lost 10 bases. The CDR3 sequence is 13 residues long. CDR3 protein: CASSRQGRSPLHF. The CDR3 coding sequence is TGTGCCAGCAGCCGACAGGGTCGGTCACCCCTCCACTTT.

The chain joins TRBV2 to TRBJ1-3; D remains unclear. The CDR3 is 12 amino acids. Per the germline V gene, CDR1 is SNHLY and CDR2 is FYNNEI. V was trimmed by 0 bases and J by 5 bases, leaving 2 bases between them. CDR3 sequence: CASSEARNTIYF. CDR3 bases: TGTGCCAGCAGTGAAGCTAGAAACACCATATATTTT.